These 14 T cell receptor beta chains were all obtained from the same sample, sequenced in a study of cytomegalovirus exposure and HLA in healthy donors. Libraries were prepared by immunoSEQ multiplex PCR; TCRdb keeps only in-frame clonotypes and omits some of them. This table has 200,000 or so clones, approximately 90% appearing once. Sequencing was done on a sample of PBMCs. The source of these receptors is a woman between 18 and 29 years old in good health and CMV-seronegative.

The chain has TRBV4-1 and TRBJ1-6; D is possibly TRBD1 (5 bases). CDR3 size: 18 residues. Germline lookup yields CDR1 MGHRA and CDR2 YSYEKL. V was cut by 0 bases and J by 0 bases, with 12 bases left in between. The CDR3 sequence: CASSQDAQGTSYNSPLHF. The CDR3 DNA follows: TGCGCCAGCAGCCAAGATGCCCAGGGAACCTCCTATAATTCACCCCTCCACTTT.

The J gene is TRBJ1-1, the V gene TRBV19; no clear D. V was trimmed by 2 bases and J by 3 bases, leaving 7 bases between them. The germline gives CDR1 LNHDA, CDR2 SQIVND (reference sequence). The CDR3 sequence is 13 residues long. The CDR3 region is CASSISRHTEAFF. CDR3 in DNA: TGTGCCAGTAGTATAAGCAGGCACACTGAAGCTTTCTTT.

This clone was seen just once. The genes are TRBV6-6 and TRBJ2-2; 8 bases align to TRBD1. This CDR3 has 15 amino acids. V dropped 7 bases and J dropped 6; count of bases not matched to a gene: 10. CDR1 MNHNY and CDR2 SVGAGI come from the germline V gene (reference sequence). The chain's CDR3 is CASTLDRAGAGELFF. CDR3 coding DNA: TGTGCCAGCACGTTGGACAGGGCAGGAGCCGGGGAGCTGTTTTTT.

V and J are TRBV7-9 and TRBJ1-5; 10 bases fit TRBD1. The CDR3 contains 16 residues. The V gene's germline CDR1 is SEHNR and CDR2 FQNEAQ (reference sequence). V dropped 4 bases and J dropped 5; count of bases not matched to a gene: 8. The CDR3 DNA reads TGTGCCAGCAGCTCTTCGACAGGGGGCGCGGATCAGCCCCAGCATTTT. Its protein is CASSSSTGGADQPQHF.

This chain connects TRBV9 to TRBJ2-1; 7 bases are shared with TRBD1. Germline V CDR1 and CDR2: SGDLS, YYNGEE. V dropped 2 bases and J dropped 5; count of bases not matched to a gene: 1. This CDR3 is 13 amino acids long. CDR3 sequence: CASSVQGDNEQFF. The CDR3 DNA sequence: TGTGCCAGCAGCGTCCAGGGGGACAATGAGCAGTTCTTC.

The chain links TRBV11-2 to TRBJ2-7, with TRBD2 matching over 7 bases. With 6 bases clipped from V and 1 base from J, the junction kept 9 bases outside the gene matches. Germline values: CDR1 SGHAT, CDR2 FQNNGV. The CDR3 is 15 amino acids. In nucleotides, the CDR3 is TGTGCCAGCAGTAACCCAGCGGGATCTTCCTACGAGCAGTACTTC. This gives the protein CASSNPAGSSYEQYF.

The chain recombines TRBV6-5 with TRBJ2-3, with TRBD1 identical over 9 bases. CDR3 length: 15 amino acids. Germline trimming cut 6 bases from V and 1 base from J; bases unmatched to any gene: 5. Germline V gene lookup returns CDR1 MNHEY and CDR2 SVGAGI. The CDR3 bases are TGTGCCAGCAGCCGGCGGGACAGGGGCACAGATACGCAGTATTTT. Its protein is CASSRRDRGTDTQYF.

The chain carries TRBV5-1 and TRBJ2-7; D is uncertain. Germline V gene data show CDR1 as SGHRS and CDR2 as YFSETQ. Trimming cost V 2 bases and J 0 bases, with 9 bases left between them. The CDR3 covers 14 residues. The CDR3 DNA reads as TGCGCCAGCAGCTTAAGAGACAACTCCTACGAGCAGTACTTC. It codes for CASSLRDNSYEQYF.

The chain has TRBV28 and TRBJ2-2; 12 nucleotides agree with TRBD2. CDR1 is MDHEN and CDR2 is SYDVKM in the germline V gene. The V and J ends lost 7 bases and 7 bases, in that order; junction bases with no gene match: 10. The CDR3 is 16 residues long. This CDR3 is CASTGIGLAGRGELFF. CDR3 sequence (DNA): TGTGCCAGCACGGGGATAGGACTAGCGGGACGCGGGGAGCTGTTTTTT.

V gene TRBV11-3 combines with J gene TRBJ2-3; 7 nucleotides align to TRBD1. Germline V gene sequence: CDR1 SGHNT, CDR2 YENEEA. V gave up 5 bases and J gave up 0 bases; unmatched junction bases: 2. The CDR3 loop spans 14 amino acids. CDR3 bases: TGTGCCAGCAGCCAGGGGGTCAGCACAGATACGCAGTATTTT. Amino acid sequence: CASSQGVSTDTQYF.

This clone was seen just once. DNA of the CDR3: TGTGCCAGCAGTTTTAACAGGGTGGTTGAGACCCAGTACTTC. This codes for CASSFNRVVETQYF. The chain uses TRBV28 and TRBJ2-5; the D gene is possibly TRBD1 (6 bases). Germline CDR1 MDHEN, CDR2 SYDVKM. This CDR3 region has 14 residues. Trimming shortened V by 3 bases and J by 5 bases, and 13 bases separated the two germline ends. Combining the CDR3 with reference TRBV28 and TRBJ2-5 gives the whole variable domain DVKVTQSSRYLVKRTGEKVFLECVQDMDHENMFWYRQDPGLGLRLIYFSYDVKMKEKGDIPEGYSVSREKKERFSLILESASTNQTSMYLCASSFNRVVETQYFGPGTRLLVL.

V is TRBV7-3 and J is TRBJ2-1; 7 bases match TRBD2. The CDR3 spans 15 residues. Germline assignment: CDR1 SGHTA and CDR2 FQGTGA. J lost 0 bases, V lost 5 bases, and 4 bases had no gene match. CDR3 loop: CASSTSSGSYNEQFF. CDR3 DNA sequence: TGTGCCAGCAGCACCTCTAGCGGCTCCTACAATGAGCAGTTCTTC.

The rearrangement links TRBV4-1 to TRBJ2-2; TRBD1 agrees at 8 bases. The CDR3 spans 17 residues. The ends lost 5 bases at V and 2 bases at J; junction bases unmatched: 10. Germline CDR1 MGHRA, CDR2 YSYEKL. The CDR3 bases are TGCGCCAGCAGCTATTCCAAGGACAGGGTTAACACCGGGGAGCTGTTTTTT. Encoded protein: CASSYSKDRVNTGELFF.

The V call is TRBV15, the J call TRBJ2-1; D is uncertain. Germline V lookup: CDR1 LNHNV, CDR2 YYDKDF (reference sequence). Trimming cost V 5 bases and J 10 bases, with 18 bases left between them. The length of the CDR3 is 14 residues. The CDR3 sequence: CATSRDREAKEQFF. The CDR3 DNA reads TGTGCCACCAGCCGCGATCGCGAAGCAAAGGAGCAGTTCTTC.